This T cell receptor beta chain was obtained from a study of CD8+CD57+ T cells in acquired aplastic anemia. Study-level information: Roughly 3.2 ug was the average amount of DNA from sorted CD4+ and CD8+ cells. Overall study findings and caveats: The CD8+ Simpson's diversity of patients and controls was not significantly different. Fewer than 35 CD8+ CDR3 sequences occurred in both the patients and the controls.

Genomic DNA served as template for TCR beta VDJ and CDR3 profiling. TCRdb reanalysed the reads using MiXCR and keeps one entry per CDR3 protein. Among approximately 380,000 distinct CDR3 sequences listed, 55% to 70% were seen once. This clonotype came up once. Its antigen remains unidentified. The receptor was derived from a human donor in good health, serving as a control. Specimen: sorted CD4+, CD8+, or CD8+CD57+ T cells (not recorded which) from PBMCs.

CDR3 amino acids: CSATALAEGYGYTF. CDR3 in DNA: TGCAGTGCTACTGCCTTGGCGGAGGGCTATGGCTACACCTTC. The genes are TRBV20-1 and TRBJ1-2; D unresolved. Trimming took off 4 bases at V and 4 bases at J, with 16 bases between the two ends. CDR3 length: 14 amino acids. The V gene's germline CDR1 is DFQATT and CDR2 SNEGSKA (reference sequence).